This TCR beta chain was identified during a study of beta chain features in type 1 diabetes. Via the markers CD45RO/CCR7/CD25/CD127/CD95/CD27, stem cell-like memory, regulatory, central memory and naive CD4+ cells were sorted. This clone turned up a few times. Unmatched junction bases numbered 18, after V lost 2 bases and J lost 1 base. The length of the CDR3 is 21 residues. Germline V CDR1 and CDR2: LGHNA, YSLEER. Every isolated RNA sample was fully reverse transcribed, so sequencing captured expressed TCRB transcripts. Profiling relied on immunoSEQ multiplex PCR, and the TCRdb table lists in-frame clones only, not all of them. The data hold 900,000 or so clones, with about a sixth observed a single time.

This receptor was taken from a woman aged 18 to 35 in good health. Source material: naive CD4+ T cells from blood. V gene TRBV4-3 combines with J gene TRBJ2-3, with 10 bases identical to TRBD2. The CDR3 DNA sequence: TGCGCCAGCAGCCAACAACCCCGGCTAGCGGGAGTCCTCCGGGGCACAGATACGCAGTATTTT. This translates into CASSQQPRLAGVLRGTDTQYF.